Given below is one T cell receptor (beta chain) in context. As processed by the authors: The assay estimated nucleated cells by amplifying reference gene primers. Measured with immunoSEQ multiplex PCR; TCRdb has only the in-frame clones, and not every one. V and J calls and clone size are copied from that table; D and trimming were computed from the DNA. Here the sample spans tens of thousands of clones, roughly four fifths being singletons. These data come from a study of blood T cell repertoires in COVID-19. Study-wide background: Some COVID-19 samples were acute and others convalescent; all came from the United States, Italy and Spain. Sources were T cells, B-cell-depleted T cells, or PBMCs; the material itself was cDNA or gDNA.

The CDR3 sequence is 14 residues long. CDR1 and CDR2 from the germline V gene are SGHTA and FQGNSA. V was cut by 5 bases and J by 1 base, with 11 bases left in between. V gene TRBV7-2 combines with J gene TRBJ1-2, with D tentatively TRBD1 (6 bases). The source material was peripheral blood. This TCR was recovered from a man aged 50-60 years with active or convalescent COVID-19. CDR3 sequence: CASSPDRNNYGYTF. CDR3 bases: TGTGCCAGCAGCCCCGACAGGAATAACTATGGCTACACCTTC.